These 30 T cell receptor beta chains share one sample of origin, sequenced in a study of T-cell reconstitution after alpha-beta-depleted transplantation in children. Unique molecular identifiers were used in preparing the TCRbeta library. A single record per CDR3 protein comes from TCRdb applying MiXCR to the PCR reads. The data show hundreds of thousands of distinct CDR3 sequences, with about an eighth seen just once and 2% to 2.5% held by the top ten. This sample comprised PBMCs, mostly from graft donor cells, obtained 360 days after TCRalphabeta/CD19-depleted stem cell transplant. These receptors all stem from a male patient under 18 who had a stem cell transplant for acute myeloid leukemia, so the T cells may come from the graft donor.

This rearrangement joins TRBV5-8 to TRBJ2-3; D is perhaps TRBD2 (6 bases). V was cut by 1 base and J by 4 bases, with 16 bases left in between. Germline V gene lookup returns CDR1 SGHTS and CDR2 YDEGEE. CDR3 length: 16 residues. The CDR3 DNA reads TGTGCCAGCAGCTTGCGAGGAACCAGGAGGGCAGATACGCAGTATTTT. Translation gives CASSLRGTRRADTQYF.

This clonotype came up many times. CDR3 loop: CSVAEQETQYF. CDR3 bases: TGCAGCGTTGCTGAACAAGAGACCCAGTACTTC. This chain joins TRBV29-1 and TRBJ2-5; D call uncertain. Trimming stripped 4 bases from V and 2 bases from J, with 5 bases between. This CDR3 region has 11 residues. Looked up from germline, CDR1 is SQVTM and CDR2 is ANQGSEA.

This clonotype occurred a few times. V and J are TRBV28 and TRBJ2-1, with a possible D match to TRBD2 (5 bases). CDR1 is MDHEN, CDR2 SYDVKM, per germline. With 8 bases removed from V and 9 bases from J, the gap between germline ends came to 14 bases. The CDR3 covers 12 residues. CDR3 sequence (DNA): TGTGCCAGCCTCTTCCTCAGCGGTGAGCAGTTCTTC. This gives the protein CASLFLSGEQFF.

This chain joins TRBV19 and TRBJ1-5, with D unresolved. The CDR3 runs 16 residues. Germline V gene lookup returns CDR1 LNHDA and CDR2 SQIVND (reference sequence). V was clipped by 5 bases and J by 0 bases, with 14 bases between them. The CDR3 sequence is CASSLGYSNSNQPQHF. The CDR3 DNA sequence: TGTGCCAGTAGTCTTGGATACAGTAATAGCAATCAGCCCCAGCATTTT.

This clonotype was observed a handful of times. The chain has TRBV7-2 and TRBJ2-6; D is ambiguous. Between the trimmed V and J ends, which lost 4 bases and 4 bases, there was a span of 11 bases. Per germline, CDR1 SGHTA and CDR2 FQGNSA. The CDR3 spans 15 residues. The CDR3 nucleotides are TGTGCCAGCAGCTATGCAAGGGCCGGGGCCAACGTCCTGACTTTC. It yields the protein CASSYARAGANVLTF.

This clonotype came up a few times. This chain connects TRBV6-9 to TRBJ2-2, with D tentatively TRBD2 (5 bases). The CDR3 extends over 15 amino acids. The germline gives CDR1 MNHGY, CDR2 SVAAGI. Trimming took off 6 bases at V and 1 base at J, with 12 bases between the two ends. Written as DNA, the CDR3 is TGTGCCAGCAGAGGAGGTACAGTGAACACCGGGGAGCTGTTTTTT. It yields the protein CASRGGTVNTGELFF.

This clonotype was recorded a few times. The V gene is TRBV7-2, the J gene TRBJ2-1, with D uncertain. V was trimmed by 1 base and J by 9 bases, leaving 16 bases between them. This CDR3 spans 15 amino acids. Per the germline V gene, CDR1 is SGHTA and CDR2 is FQGNSA. This CDR3 is CASSLVGPAISEQFF. CDR3 DNA: TGTGCCAGCAGCTTAGTGGGCCCTGCCATAAGTGAGCAGTTCTTC.

This clonotype came up a few times. V is TRBV7-9 and J is TRBJ2-5; 8 bases match TRBD2. Germline values: CDR1 SEHNR, CDR2 FQNEAQ (reference sequence). V shed 1 base and J 5 bases; nucleotides not matched to a gene: 9. The CDR3 is 16 residues long. The CDR3 DNA reads as TGTGCCAGCAGCTTAGGAGCGGGAGAAAAGTTGGAGACCCAGTACTTC. It is translated as CASSLGAGEKLETQYF.

The table lists this clonotype with a few counts. The gene calls are TRBV12-3 or TRBV12-4 and TRBJ1-2, with a weak D call TRBD1 (5 bases). This CDR3 spans 17 amino acids. V was cut by 7 bases and J by 4 bases, with 25 bases left in between. The CDR3 is CASKGYGAIIGGYGYTF. The CDR3 nucleotides are TGTGCCAGCAAGGGGTACGGAGCAATAATCGGAGGCTATGGCTACACCTTC.

This clonotype was seen ten or more times. The chain employs TRBV20-1 and TRBJ2-3; 9 positions match TRBD1. The junction had 9 bases not matched to a gene; V was cut back by 5 bases and J by 6 bases. This CDR3 is built from 14 residues. Germline assignment: CDR1 DFQATT and CDR2 SNEGSKA (reference sequence). CDR3 sequence: CSAASGTGSDTQYF. The CDR3 nucleotides are TGCAGTGCTGCCTCCGGGACAGGGTCGGATACGCAGTATTTT.

The J gene is TRBJ2-2, the V gene TRBV4-1; the match to TRBD2 covers 9 bases. Germline values: CDR1 MGHRA, CDR2 YSYEKL. The V and J ends lost 0 bases and 1 base, in that order; junction bases with no gene match: 3. The CDR3 runs to 17 residues. CDR3 DNA sequence: TGCGCCAGCAGCCAAGAAAAAGCGGGGGGGAACACCGGGGAGCTGTTTTTT. Its protein product is CASSQEKAGGNTGELFF.

This clonotype has only a few counts. DNA for the CDR3: TGCAGTGCTAGAGGCGACCTAGCGGCTCGGGGGAGTTACGAGCAGTACTTC. Translated, it gives CSARGDLAARGSYEQYF. This rearrangement joins TRBV20-1 to TRBJ2-7; TRBD2 agrees at 7 bases. V lost 1 base to trimming and J lost 4 bases; unmatched junction nucleotides: 16. CDR1 and CDR2 from the germline V gene are DFQATT and SNEGSKA (reference sequence). This CDR3 spans 17 amino acids.

The chain recombines TRBV7-8 with TRBJ2-5; D remains ambiguous. V lost 5 bases to trimming and J lost 5 bases, with 9 bases between them. Germline assignment: CDR1 SGHVS and CDR2 FQNEAQ. The CDR3 consists of 12 residues. CDR3 loop: CASSQEFETQYF. DNA of the CDR3: TGTGCCAGCAGCCAAGAGTTTGAGACCCAGTACTTC.

This clonotype was counted many times. V gene TRBV6-5 combines with J gene TRBJ2-1; D could derive from TRBD1 or TRBD2 (6 bases each). The CDR3 length is 14 residues. Germline values: CDR1 MNHEY, CDR2 SVGAGI. V was shortened by 4 bases and J by 5 bases, with 12 bases between the two germline ends. The CDR3 bases are TGTGCCAGCAGTTCCCCGAGGGGGGACAATGAGCAGTTCTTC. Its protein product is CASSSPRGDNEQFF.

This chain links TRBV28 with TRBJ2-1; TRBD1 agrees at 9 bases. After removal of 6 bases from V and 1 base from J, the junction contained 7 bases not matched to a gene. The CDR3 runs to 16 residues. The germline V gene has CDR1 MDHEN and CDR2 SYDVKM. The CDR3 bases are TGTGCCAGCAGACCCGACAGGGGGTCTTCCTACAATGAGCAGTTCTTC. This codes for CASRPDRGSSYNEQFF.

This clonotype has only a few counts. This chain connects TRBV20-1 to TRBJ1-5, with D hard to call. V dropped 5 bases and J dropped 0 bases, with 14 bases sitting between them. This CDR3 region has 15 residues. Per the germline V gene, CDR1 is DFQATT and CDR2 is SNEGSKA (reference sequence). DNA for the CDR3: TGCAGTGCTCTAAACGTCGATTATAGCAATCAGCCCCAGCATTTT. Its protein is CSALNVDYSNQPQHF.

The chain employs TRBV19 and TRBJ2-1; 9 bases align to TRBD1. J gave up 4 bases and V 6 bases, and 10 bases lay outside the gene matches. The germline gives CDR1 LNHDA, CDR2 SQIVND (reference sequence). This CDR3 has 16 amino acids. The CDR3 DNA sequence: TGTGCCAGTAGATCCCGAGGAGGACAGGGGTACAATGAGCAGTTCTTC. Translated: CASRSRGGQGYNEQFF.

This clonotype has only one observation. V and J are TRBV7-6 and TRBJ2-6; D gene unclear. Germline V lookup: CDR1 SGHVS, CDR2 FNYEAQ. The CDR3 length is 16 residues. V lost 5 bases to trimming and J lost 1 base, with 12 bases between them. CDR3 loop: CASSPPQVSGANVLTF. The CDR3 DNA follows: TGTGCCAGCAGCCCCCCGCAGGTATCTGGGGCCAACGTCCTGACTTTC.

J is TRBJ2-5 and V is TRBV28, with 11 bases fitting TRBD2. The CDR3 length is 15 residues. V was clipped by 6 bases and J by 1 base; unmatched bases: 4. In germline, CDR1 is MDHEN, CDR2 SYDVKM. The CDR3 coding sequence is TGTGCCAGCAGACTAGCGGGGGCAAGCCAAGAGACCCAGTACTTC. It encodes CASRLAGASQETQYF. Full variable domain (outside the CDR3, taken from reference TRBV28 and TRBJ2-5): DVKVTQSSRYLVKRTGEKVFLECVQDMDHENMFWYRQDPGLGLRLIYFSYDVKMKEKGDIPEGYSVSREKKERFSLILESASTNQTSMYLCASRLAGASQETQYFGPGTRLLVL.

This clonotype was counted between two and nine times. The V and J genes are TRBV12-3 or TRBV12-4 and TRBJ2-6, with a possible D match to TRBD1 (6 bases). Trimming removed 6 bases at V and 0 bases at J, with 12 bases between. This CDR3 is built from 16 residues. The CDR3, as DNA: TGTGCCAGCAGCGGACAGAGAACCTCTGGGGCCAACGTCCTGACTTTC. Its translation: CASSGQRTSGANVLTF.

The table lists this clonotype with a few counts. Germline is not matched at one junction end, which may reflect a read error. The chain couples TRBV20-1 to TRBJ1-5; D not certain. CDR1 is DFQATT, CDR2 SNEGSKA, per germline (reference sequence). This CDR3 spans 13 amino acids. CDR3 residues: CSARVRANQPQHF. The CDR3 bases are TGCAGTGCCAGAGTACGGGCTAATCAGCCCCAGCATTTT.

The chain employs TRBV6-5 and TRBJ1-1; D unclear. The V gene lost 0 bases and the J gene lost 3 bases, with 11 bases spanning the gap. Germline values: CDR1 MNHEY, CDR2 SVGAGI. The CDR3 is 15 amino acids. CDR3 DNA: TGTGCCAGCAGTTACTCGACTTTCCAGGACACTGAAGCTTTCTTT. Its translation: CASSYSTFQDTEAFF.

In its sample, this clonotype was seen many times. This chain links TRBV29-1 with TRBJ2-1; D not resolved. The CDR3 is 13 residues long. Between the trimmed V and J ends, which lost 2 bases and 0 bases, there was a span of 5 bases. In germline, CDR1 is SQVTM, CDR2 ANQGSEA. CDR3 residues: CSVEKSSYNEQFF. For the CDR3, the DNA is TGCAGCGTTGAAAAGAGCTCCTACAATGAGCAGTTCTTC.

This clonotype was counted many times. This chain joins TRBV12-3 or TRBV12-4 and TRBJ2-2, with TRBD2 matching 7 bases. With 5 bases clipped from V and 6 bases from J, the junction kept 6 bases outside the gene matches. This CDR3 has 14 residues. The CDR3, as DNA: TGTGCCAGCAGTAATCGGGAGGTAGCCGGGGAGCTGTTTTTT. Its protein is CASSNREVAGELFF.

The V call is TRBV7-2, the J call TRBJ1-5, with D possibly TRBD1 on 6 matching bases. Germline V CDR1 and CDR2: SGHTA, FQGNSA. The CDR3 consists of 16 residues. V lost 5 bases to trimming and J lost 0 bases, with 14 bases between them. CDR3 DNA sequence: TGTGCCAGCAGCCTCCGACAGGTTTATAGCAATCAGCCCCAGCATTTT. This translates into CASSLRQVYSNQPQHF.

The V and J genes are TRBV7-8 and TRBJ2-1, with 9 bases matching TRBD2. V gave up 3 bases and J gave up 1 base; unmatched junction bases: 13. The germline V gene encodes CDR1 SGHVS and CDR2 FQNEAQ. The CDR3 loop spans 19 amino acids. CDR3 in amino acids: CASSFAGGSGSLSYNEQFF. The DNA for the CDR3 is TGTGCCAGCAGCTTTGCAGGCGGTAGCGGGAGCTTATCCTACAATGAGCAGTTCTTC.

This clonotype was counted only a few times. The chain carries TRBV29-1 and TRBJ2-5, with D hard to call. Per the germline V gene, CDR1 is SQVTM and CDR2 is ANQGSEA. Trimming stripped 3 bases from V and 5 bases from J, with 13 bases between. The CDR3 contains 13 residues. CDR3 sequence: CSVEKTPGETQYF. CDR3 coding DNA: TGCAGCGTTGAGAAGACACCTGGGGAGACCCAGTACTTC.

This clonotype was seen a handful of times. This chain links TRBV4-2 with TRBJ2-3; the D is unclear. The CDR3 has 14 residues. Germline V gene lookup returns CDR1 LGHNA and CDR2 YNFKEQ. V shed 1 base and J shed 6 bases, with 11 bases lying between them. CDR3 residues: CASSQGGSFDTQYF. Here the CDR3 DNA reads TGTGCCAGCAGCCAAGGTGGTAGCTTCGATACGCAGTATTTT.

The CDR3 DNA reads as TGTGCCAGCATCCCCAGGGCGAAAGAGACCCAGTACTTC. Protein: CASIPRAKETQYF. The gene calls are TRBV7-8 and TRBJ2-5; D may be TRBD1 (5 bases). This CDR3 contains 13 residues. V lost 7 bases and J lost 3, with 12 bases in between. Germline-derived CDR1 and CDR2 are SGHVS and FQNEAQ.

V gene TRBV7-9 combines with J gene TRBJ1-6; D gene unclear. Trimming took off 3 bases at V and 7 bases at J, with 10 bases between the two ends. This CDR3 is built from 14 residues. Germline-derived CDR1 and CDR2 are SEHNR and FQNEAQ (reference sequence). This CDR3 reads CASSFGSPNSPLHF. For the CDR3, the DNA is TGTGCCAGCAGCTTCGGCAGCCCGAATTCACCCCTCCACTTT.